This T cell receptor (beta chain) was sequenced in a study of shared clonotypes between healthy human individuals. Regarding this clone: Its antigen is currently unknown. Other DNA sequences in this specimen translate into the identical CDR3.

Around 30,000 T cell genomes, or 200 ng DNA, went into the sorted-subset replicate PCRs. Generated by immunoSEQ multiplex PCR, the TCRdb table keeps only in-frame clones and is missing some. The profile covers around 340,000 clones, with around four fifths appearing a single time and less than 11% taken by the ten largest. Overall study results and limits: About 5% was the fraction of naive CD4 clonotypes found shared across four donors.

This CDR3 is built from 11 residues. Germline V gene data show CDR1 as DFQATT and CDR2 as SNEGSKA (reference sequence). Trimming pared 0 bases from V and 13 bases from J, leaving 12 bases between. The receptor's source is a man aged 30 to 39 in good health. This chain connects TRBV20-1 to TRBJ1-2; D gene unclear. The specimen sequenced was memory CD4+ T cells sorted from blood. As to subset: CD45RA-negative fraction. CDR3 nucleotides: TGCAGTGCTAGAGACCCCAGGCTTGGCACCTTC. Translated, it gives CSARDPRLGTF.